What follows are 24 T cell receptor beta chains derived from one specimen sequenced in a study of chemoradiotherapy in HPV16-positive cancers (dated by TCRdb to between 2021 and 2024). The library was produced with the immunoSEQ multiplex PCR assay. The immuneACCESS repertoire file appears here via TCRdb, limited to in-frame rearrangements. These files lack a portion of the clones; in checked studies, under half of the deficit traces to unresolved V genes, and the cause of the others is not known. The sample table holds around 970 clones, of which 80% to 95% were seen once. In total, the top ten clones hold roughly 6.1% of the sample. Material: tumor tissue, obtained from a patient who underwent chemoradiotherapy. The receptors derive from a human donor with HPV-associated anogenital cancer.

V and J are TRBV28 and TRBJ2-5; 9 bases fit TRBD2. The germline gives CDR1 MDHEN, CDR2 SYDVKM. The CDR3 has 17 residues. V lost 6 bases, J lost 4 bases, and 15 bases stayed unmatched. The CDR3 nucleotides are TGTGCCAGCAGCGCCCTGGATAGCGGGAGCCAGGTAGAGACCCAGTACTTC. Its protein is CASSALDSGSQVETQYF.

This clone appeared a few times. The chain has TRBV11-2 and TRBJ1-1, with D tentatively TRBD1 (5 bases). Germline CDR1 and CDR2: SGHAT and FQNNGV. This CDR3 is 12 amino acids long. V shed 3 bases and J shed 8 bases, with 10 bases lying between them. CDR3 residues: CASSLDQGEAFF. CDR3 DNA sequence: TGTGCCAGCAGCTTGGATCAGGGAGAAGCTTTCTTT.

V gene TRBV7-9 combines with J gene TRBJ1-6, with 8 nucleotides matching TRBD1. Trimming removed 4 bases from V and 9 bases from J; junction bases left unmatched: 5. This CDR3 contains 14 residues. CDR1 is SEHNR, CDR2 FQNEAQ, per germline (reference sequence). The CDR3 DNA follows: TGTGCCAGCAGCTCCGGACAGGGCACTTCACCCCTCCACTTT. Its translation: CASSSGQGTSPLHF.

The chain is built from TRBV6-1 and TRBJ2-3; 14 bases match TRBD2. There are 15 residues in the CDR3. J was trimmed by 4 bases and V by 4 bases; bases with no gene match: 1. Germline loops: CDR1 MNHNS, CDR2 SASEGT. The CDR3 DNA follows: TGTGCCAGCAGTGGACTAGCGGGAGGGCCAGATACGCAGTATTTT. This encodes CASSGLAGGPDTQYF.

This chain links TRBV5-1 with TRBJ2-5; 10 positions match TRBD2. V was pared by 1 base and J by 5 bases, with 8 bases of the junction left unmatched. From germline, CDR1 is SGHRS and CDR2 YFSETQ. The CDR3 consists of 16 residues. Here the CDR3 reads CASSLTRAGGRETQYF. CDR3 nucleotide sequence: TGCGCCAGCAGCTTGACGAGAGCGGGGGGGCGGGAGACCCAGTACTTC.

This rearrangement joins TRBV5-5 to TRBJ1-1, with D possibly TRBD1 on 6 matching bases. The germline gives CDR1 SGHKS, CDR2 YYEKEE (reference sequence). V was pared by 5 bases and J by 0 bases, with 17 bases between. The CDR3 contains 16 residues. CDR3 sequence (DNA): TGTGCCAGCAGTCGTGAGAGGACAGCCATGAACACTGAAGCTTTCTTT. Protein sequence: CASSRERTAMNTEAFF.

V and J are TRBV11-2 and TRBJ2-3; 15 bases map to TRBD2. This CDR3 comprises 18 residues. The trim removed 1 base at V and 3 bases at J, leaving 5 bases unmatched. Germline V CDR1 and CDR2: SGHAT, FQNNGV. The DNA for the CDR3 is TGTGCCAGCAGCTTAGGGGGACTAGCGGGAGGTGGAACAGATACGCAGTATTTT. It is translated as CASSLGGLAGGGTDTQYF.

This rearrangement joins TRBV14 to TRBJ2-5; D call uncertain. Germline V CDR1 and CDR2: SGHDN, FVKESK. Deletions cut 0 bases from V and 4 bases from J, with 6 bases between. The length of the CDR3 is 13 residues. CDR3 in DNA: TGTGCCAGCAGCCAAGAAGAAGGAGAGACCCAGTACTTC. It encodes CASSQEEGETQYF.

The chain links TRBV19 to TRBJ2-6; tentative D call: TRBD2 (7 bases). Germline V gene lookup returns CDR1 LNHDA and CDR2 SQIVND (reference sequence). Trimming shortened V by 3 bases and J by 4 bases, and 13 bases separated the two germline ends. The CDR3 is 16 residues long. CDR3 protein: CASSMVGGPGANVLTF. CDR3 in DNA: TGTGCCAGTAGTATGGTCGGGGGGCCCGGGGCCAACGTCCTGACTTTC.

The CDR3 nucleotides read TGTGCCAGCTCACCTAACGGACAGGGGCACACTGAAGCTTTCTTT. Residues: CASSPNGQGHTEAFF. This chain connects TRBV18 to TRBJ1-1; 9 nucleotides agree with TRBD1. This CDR3 spans 15 amino acids. The V gene end was trimmed by 3 bases and the J gene end by 3 bases; junction bases not matched to a gene: 5. Germline V gene sequence: CDR1 KGHSH, CDR2 LQKENI. Full variable domain (missing parts from reference TRBV18 and TRBJ1-1): NAGVMQNPRHLVRRRGQEARLRCSPMKGHSHVYWYRQLPEEGLKFMVYLQKENIIDESGMPKERFSAEFPKEGPSILRIQQVVRGDSAAYFCASSPNGQGHTEAFFGQGTRLTVV.

The chain is built from TRBV10-1 and TRBJ1-2; D remains unclear. V shed 6 bases and J shed 8 bases, with 16 bases lying between them. Germline CDR1 and CDR2: WNHNN and SYGVQD (reference sequence). The CDR3 contains 13 residues. The CDR3 DNA reads TGCGCCAGCAGAAGGGATCTCCCTCGGGGCTACACCTTC. Encoded protein: CASRRDLPRGYTF.

In its sample, this clone was seen a few times. The rearrangement uses TRBV6-5 and TRBJ1-2; 8 bases map to TRBD1. The length of the CDR3 is 13 residues. The germline gives CDR1 MNHEY, CDR2 SVGAGI. V dropped 6 bases and J dropped 3; count of bases not matched to a gene: 3. Here the CDR3 reads CASRLDRDYGYTF. The CDR3 bases are TGTGCCAGCAGATTGGACAGGGACTATGGCTACACCTTC.

This clone was detected a few times. The V call is TRBV25-1, the J call TRBJ2-7; no clear D gene. V lost 2 bases and J 0 bases, leaving 17 bases between the germline ends. Germline V gene data show CDR1 as MGHDK and CDR2 as SYGVNS. The CDR3 runs to 17 residues. The CDR3 spells CASSEVRVVSLSYEQYF. The CDR3 bases are TGTGCCAGCAGTGAAGTAAGGGTAGTTTCTCTCTCCTACGAGCAGTACTTC.

The chain is built from TRBV2 and TRBJ2-1; 9 nucleotides line up with TRBD1. The CDR3 is made up of 14 amino acids. V was clipped by 8 bases and J by 5 bases; unmatched bases: 7. Germline V CDR1 and CDR2: SNHLY, FYNNEI. The CDR3 loop reads CASSTGTGNNEQFF. The DNA for the CDR3 is TGTGCCAGCTCGACCGGGACAGGGAACAATGAGCAGTTCTTC.

Here the CDR3 DNA reads TGTGCCAGCCGGACTAGCGGGAGGGAGACCCAGTACTTC. It codes for CASRTSGRETQYF. This chain uses TRBV6-5 with TRBJ2-5, with TRBD2 matching over 14 bases. In germline, CDR1 is MNHEY, CDR2 SVGAGI. The junction had 1 base not matched to a gene; V was cut back by 8 bases and J by 5 bases. The CDR3 has 13 amino acids.

In its sample, this clone was seen a few times. The V gene is TRBV6-1, the J gene TRBJ2-7; TRBD1 matches at 10 bases. V lost 2 bases and J lost 4; bases outside the gene matches: 5. CDR3 size: 15 residues. In germline, CDR1 is MNHNS, CDR2 SASEGT. The CDR3 DNA follows: TGTGCCAGCAGTGAATGGACAGGGGGAGAATACGAGCAGTACTTC. It translates to CASSEWTGGEYEQYF.

This chain uses TRBV28 with TRBJ2-3, with D uncertain. This CDR3 is 15 amino acids long. Germline CDR1 MDHEN, CDR2 SYDVKM. The ends were cut back, 7 bases at V and 1 base at J, with 15 bases in the middle. CDR3: CASTQSSAGTDTQYF. In DNA form, the CDR3 reads TGTGCCAGCACCCAATCCAGCGCGGGCACAGATACGCAGTATTTT.

The chain combines TRBV27 with TRBJ1-6; 11 bases line up with TRBD1. Germline values: CDR1 MNHEY, CDR2 SMNVEV (reference sequence). V was clipped by 8 bases and J by 7 bases; unmatched bases: 10. There are 16 residues in the CDR3. The CDR3 protein is CASGRGQGVKNSPLHF. The CDR3 coding sequence is TGTGCCAGCGGCCGGGGACAGGGGGTAAAGAATTCACCCCTCCACTTT.

The rearrangement links TRBV5-1 to TRBJ2-7; 9 nucleotides align to TRBD2. The V gene's germline CDR1 is SGHRS and CDR2 YFSETQ. V shed 3 bases, J shed 1 base, and the junction held 2 bases outside the gene matches. The CDR3 contains 14 residues. The CDR3 DNA follows: TGCGCCAGCAGCTCCGCGGGGGGGTCCTACGAGCAGTACTTC. As protein: CASSSAGGSYEQYF. The full variable domain, rest sourced from reference TRBV5-1 and TRBJ2-7, is KAGVTQTPRYLIKTRGQQVTLSCSPISGHRSVSWYQQTPGQGLQFLFEYFSETQRNKGNFPGRFSGRQFSNSRSEMNVSTLELGDSALYLCASSSAGGSYEQYFGPGTRLTVT.

The chain joins TRBV28 to TRBJ2-5; D is ambiguous. Trimming left V 2 bases short and J 2 bases short, with 9 bases between. CDR3 length: 14 residues. Germline CDR1 is MDHEN and CDR2 is SYDVKM. The CDR3 DNA sequence: TGTGCCAGCAGTTTAAGCAGGCCACAAGAGACCCAGTACTTC. It translates to CASSLSRPQETQYF. Full variable domain (outside the CDR3, taken from reference TRBV28 and TRBJ2-5): DVKVTQSSRYLVKRTGEKVFLECVQDMDHENMFWYRQDPGLGLRLIYFSYDVKMKEKGDIPEGYSVSREKKERFSLILESASTNQTSMYLCASSLSRPQETQYFGPGTRLLVL.

V usage is TRBV9 and J usage is TRBJ2-1; the D is unclear. The V gene's germline CDR1 is SGDLS and CDR2 YYNGEE. CDR3 length: 13 residues. The V and J ends lost 0 bases and 4 bases respectively, with 5 bases between them. The CDR3 nucleotides read TGTGCCAGCAGCGTAGACCTATACAATGAGCAGTTCTTC. It specifies CASSVDLYNEQFF.

The gene calls are TRBV19 and TRBJ2-5; D unclear. The CDR3 has 13 amino acids. The V gene's germline CDR1 is LNHDA and CDR2 SQIVND (reference sequence). The V gene lost 1 base and the J gene lost 5 bases, with 8 bases spanning the gap. In nucleotides, the CDR3 is TGTGCCAGTAGTATAGCCCTATTGGAGACCCAGTACTTC. It is translated as CASSIALLETQYF.

The genes are TRBV19 and TRBJ2-7; the D is unclear. The length of the CDR3 is 15 residues. Trimming took 0 bases from V and 0 from J, leaving 9 bases between them. Germline CDR1 LNHDA, CDR2 SQIVND (reference sequence). The chain's CDR3 is CASSIDAYISYEQYF. The CDR3 nucleotides read TGTGCCAGTAGTATAGACGCGTACATCTCCTACGAGCAGTACTTC.

The chain's CDR3 is CASRAGGMNTEAFF. Here the CDR3 DNA reads TGTGCCAGCAGAGCAGGGGGTATGAACACTGAAGCTTTCTTT. The chain carries TRBV9 and TRBJ1-1; 7 bases are a match to TRBD1. Germline CDR1 and CDR2: SGDLS and YYNGEE. The CDR3 loop spans 14 amino acids. Trimming at V came to 5 bases and at J to 0 bases, leaving 4 bases not matched to a gene.